The clone carrying this TCR beta chain has a handful of counts. This sample is drawn from a study of patients and donors after allogeneic stem cell transplantation. Using its own MiXCR run on the RT-PCR reads, TCRdb lists one record per CDR3 protein. The sample has some 880,000 distinct CDR3 sequences, roughly 18% seen once. This sequence originates from a human donor who was either an allogeneic HSCT recipient or a stem cell or donor lymphocyte infusion donor (not recorded which). It is not recorded whose cells these are; they may come from a transplant donor. The sequencing sample was made of blood, either unsorted or a sorted T cell fraction (not recorded which).

For the CDR3, the DNA is TGTGCCAGCAGCCCCGCACCGGGGCGCGGGGGCTACACCTTC. It specifies CASSPAPGRGGYTF. V and J are TRBV3-1 and TRBJ1-2; D is possibly TRBD1 (5 bases). V lost 4 bases and J 8 bases, leaving 17 bases between the germline ends. The CDR3 is 14 amino acids. CDR1 LGHDT and CDR2 YNNKEL come from the germline V gene (reference sequence).